The 2 T cell receptor beta chains below were found in one sample sequenced in a study of blood T cell repertoires in COVID-19 (dated by TCRdb to 2018 to 2020). The library was obtained by the immunoSEQ multiplex PCR assay. TCRdb retrieved this table from immuneACCESS and kept in-frame rearrangements only. Not all clones are present; in checked studies, unresolved V genes account for under half, and no reason is known for the remainder. A total of approximately 110,000 clones appear in this sample, 81% of them only once. The ten biggest clones cover 30% to 45% of the sample. Sequencing was carried out using peripheral blood. The receptors stem from a man at least 80 years old with acute or convalescent COVID-19.

There are a few counts of this clone. V is TRBV6-6 and J is TRBJ1-4, with a tentative D call TRBD1 (6 bases). Germline V CDR1 and CDR2: MNHNY, SVGAGI (reference sequence). This CDR3 comprises 14 residues. V was shortened by 2 bases and J by 7 bases, with 11 bases between the two germline ends. The CDR3 here is CASSYITGSEKLFF. The CDR3 nucleotides are TGTGCCAGCAGTTACATCACAGGGTCTGAAAAACTGTTTTTT.

The V call is TRBV24-1, the J call TRBJ2-3, with no clear D. CDR1 KGHDR and CDR2 SFDVKD come from the germline V gene. The CDR3 runs 14 residues. Trimming took 3 bases from V and 6 from J, leaving 12 bases between them. CDR3 sequence reads: CATSDARMEDTQYF. CDR3 in DNA: TGTGCCACCAGTGATGCCCGGATGGAGGATACGCAGTATTTT.